There are a few counts of the clone carrying this T cell receptor beta chain. Other DNA sequences in this specimen translate into the identical CDR3. This sample is part of a study of blood T cell repertoires in COVID-19. Turning to the study itself: Sites in the United States, Italy and Spain provided acute and convalescent COVID-19 samples. Sources were T cells, B-cell-depleted T cells, or PBMCs; the material itself was cDNA or gDNA.

This table comes from immunoSEQ multiplex PCR, and its TCRdb copy is limited to in-frame clones, with some not included. The table includes under 200,000 clones, around 83% detected once. This receptor was taken from a woman of 80 years or more with acute or convalescent COVID-19. The sample comprised peripheral blood.

The CDR3 protein is CASSFGQGETQYF. The CDR3 DNA sequence: TGTGCCAGCAGCTTCGGACAGGGAGAGACCCAGTACTTC. The gene calls are TRBV7-3 and TRBJ2-5; 8 nucleotides agree with TRBD1. Germline CDR1 is SGHTA and CDR2 is FQGTGA. The CDR3 has 13 amino acids. The V segment lost 3 bases and the J segment 4 bases; nucleotides outside the gene matches: 1.